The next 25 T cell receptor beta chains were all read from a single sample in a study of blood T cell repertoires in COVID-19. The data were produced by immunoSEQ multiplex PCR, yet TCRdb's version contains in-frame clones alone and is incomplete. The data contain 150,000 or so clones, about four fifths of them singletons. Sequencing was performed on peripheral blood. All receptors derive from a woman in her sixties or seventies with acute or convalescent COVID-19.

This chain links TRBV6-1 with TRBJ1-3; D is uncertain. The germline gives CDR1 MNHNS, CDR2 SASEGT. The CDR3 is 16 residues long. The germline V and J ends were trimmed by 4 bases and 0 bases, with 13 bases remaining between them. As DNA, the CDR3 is TGTGCCAGCAGTGCCGTAGAGGGAAACTCTGGAAACACCATATATTTT. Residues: CASSAVEGNSGNTIYF.

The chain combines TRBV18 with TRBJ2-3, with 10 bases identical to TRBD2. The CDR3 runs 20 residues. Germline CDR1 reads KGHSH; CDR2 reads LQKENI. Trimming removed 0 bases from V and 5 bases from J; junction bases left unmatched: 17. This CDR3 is CASSPPIIKALAGTEDTQYF. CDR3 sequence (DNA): TGTGCCAGCTCACCACCTATAATAAAAGCACTAGCGGGGACCGAAGATACGCAGTATTTT.

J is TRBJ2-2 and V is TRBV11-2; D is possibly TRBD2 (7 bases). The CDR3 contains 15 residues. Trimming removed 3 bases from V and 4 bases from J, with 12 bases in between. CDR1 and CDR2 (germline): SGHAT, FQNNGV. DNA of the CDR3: TGTGCCAGCAGCTTCGGCGGGGGCGTCACCGGGGAGCTGTTTTTT. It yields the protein CASSFGGGVTGELFF. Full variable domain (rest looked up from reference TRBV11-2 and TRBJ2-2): EAGVAQSPRYKIIEKRQSVAFWCNPISGHATLYWYQQILGQGPKLLIQFQNNGVVDDSQLPKDRFSAERLKGVDSTLKIQPAKLEDSAVYLCASSFGGGVTGELFFGEGSRLTVL.

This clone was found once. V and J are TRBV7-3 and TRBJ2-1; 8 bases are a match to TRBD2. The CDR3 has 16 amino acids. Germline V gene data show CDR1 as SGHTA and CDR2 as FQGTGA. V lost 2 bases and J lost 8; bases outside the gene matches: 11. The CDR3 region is CASSLYKRGGLDEQFF. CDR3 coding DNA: TGTGCCAGCAGCTTATATAAACGGGGGGGCCTCGATGAGCAGTTCTTC. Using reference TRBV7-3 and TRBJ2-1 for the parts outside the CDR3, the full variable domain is GAGVSQTPSNKVTEKGKYVELRCDPISGHTALYWYRQSLGQGPEFLIYFQGTGAADDSGLPNDRFFAVRPEGSVSTLKIQRTERGDSAVYLCASSLYKRGGLDEQFFGPGTRLTVL.

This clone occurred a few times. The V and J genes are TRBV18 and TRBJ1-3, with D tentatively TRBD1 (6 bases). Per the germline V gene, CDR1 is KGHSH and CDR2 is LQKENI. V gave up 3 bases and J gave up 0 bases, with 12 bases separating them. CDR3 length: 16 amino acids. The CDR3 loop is CASSPSDRSSGNTIYF. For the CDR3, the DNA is TGTGCCAGCTCACCGTCGGACAGAAGCTCTGGAAACACCATATATTTT.

CDR3 sequence (DNA): TGTGCCAGCAGTGACTCTCAGGGCAGGAATTCACCCCTCCACTTT. Protein sequence: CASSDSQGRNSPLHF. This chain joins TRBV25-1 and TRBJ1-6; D may be TRBD1 (5 bases). This CDR3 spans 15 amino acids. V was trimmed by 3 bases and J by 7 bases, leaving 13 bases between them. Germline loops: CDR1 MGHDK, CDR2 SYGVNS.

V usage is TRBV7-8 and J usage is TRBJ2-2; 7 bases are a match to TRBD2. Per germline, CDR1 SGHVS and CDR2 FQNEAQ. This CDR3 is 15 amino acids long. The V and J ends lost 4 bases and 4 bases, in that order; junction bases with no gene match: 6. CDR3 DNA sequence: TGTGCCAGCAGCTATGGAGCGGGACGCACCGGGGAGCTGTTTTTT. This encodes CASSYGAGRTGELFF.

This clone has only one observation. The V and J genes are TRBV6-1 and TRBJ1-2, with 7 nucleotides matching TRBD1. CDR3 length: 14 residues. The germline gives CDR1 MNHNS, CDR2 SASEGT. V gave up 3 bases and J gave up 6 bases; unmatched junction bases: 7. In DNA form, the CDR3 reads TGTGCCAGCAGTGATCTACAGGGGATTGATGGCTACACCTTC. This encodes CASSDLQGIDGYTF.

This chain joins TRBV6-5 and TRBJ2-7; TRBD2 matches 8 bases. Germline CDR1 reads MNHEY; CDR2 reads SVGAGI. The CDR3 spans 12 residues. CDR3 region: CVCGGTLYEQYF. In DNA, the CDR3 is TGTGTATGCGGGGGGACCCTCTACGAGCAGTACTTC.

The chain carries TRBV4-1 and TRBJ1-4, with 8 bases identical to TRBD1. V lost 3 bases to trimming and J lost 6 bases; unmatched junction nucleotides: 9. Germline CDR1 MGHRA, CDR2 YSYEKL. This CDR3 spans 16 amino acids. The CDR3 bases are TGCGCCAGCAGCCAGGGTTCCGGGACAGGTGATGAAAAACTGTTTTTT. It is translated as CASSQGSGTGDEKLFF.

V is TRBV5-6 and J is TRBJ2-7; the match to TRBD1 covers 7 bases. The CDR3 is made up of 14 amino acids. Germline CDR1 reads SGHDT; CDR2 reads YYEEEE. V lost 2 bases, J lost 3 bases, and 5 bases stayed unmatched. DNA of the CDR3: TGTGCCAGCAGCTTTGGACAGGAGATCTACGAGCAGTACTTC. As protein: CASSFGQEIYEQYF.

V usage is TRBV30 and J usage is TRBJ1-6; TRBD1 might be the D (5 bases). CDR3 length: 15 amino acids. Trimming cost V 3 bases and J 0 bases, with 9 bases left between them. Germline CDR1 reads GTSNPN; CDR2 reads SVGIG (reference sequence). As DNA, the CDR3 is TGTGCCTGGAGGGGGCTAAGCTCCTATAATTCACCCCTCCACTTT. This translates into CAWRGLSSYNSPLHF.

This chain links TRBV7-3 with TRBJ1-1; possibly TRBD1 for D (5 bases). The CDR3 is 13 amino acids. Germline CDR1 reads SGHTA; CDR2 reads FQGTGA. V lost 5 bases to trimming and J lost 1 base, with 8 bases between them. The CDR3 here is CASSEQENTEAFF. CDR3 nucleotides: TGTGCCAGCAGCGAACAGGAGAACACTGAAGCTTTCTTT. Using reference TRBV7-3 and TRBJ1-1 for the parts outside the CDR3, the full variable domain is GAGVSQTPSNKVTEKGKYVELRCDPISGHTALYWYRQSLGQGPEFLIYFQGTGAADDSGLPNDRFFAVRPEGSVSTLKIQRTERGDSAVYLCASSEQENTEAFFGQGTRLTVV.

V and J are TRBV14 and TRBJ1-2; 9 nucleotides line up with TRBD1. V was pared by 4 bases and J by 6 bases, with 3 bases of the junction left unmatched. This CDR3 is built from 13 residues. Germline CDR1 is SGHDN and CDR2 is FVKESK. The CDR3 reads CASSPRQGDGYTF. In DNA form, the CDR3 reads TGTGCCAGCAGCCCGCGACAGGGGGATGGCTACACCTTC.

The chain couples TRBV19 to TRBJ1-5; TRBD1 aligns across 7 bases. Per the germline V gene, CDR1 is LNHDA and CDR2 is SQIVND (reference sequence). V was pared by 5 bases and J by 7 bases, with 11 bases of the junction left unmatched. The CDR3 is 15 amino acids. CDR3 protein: CASSRQGGRGQPQHF. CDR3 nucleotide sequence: TGTGCCAGTAGTCGACAGGGTGGAAGAGGCCAGCCCCAGCATTTT.

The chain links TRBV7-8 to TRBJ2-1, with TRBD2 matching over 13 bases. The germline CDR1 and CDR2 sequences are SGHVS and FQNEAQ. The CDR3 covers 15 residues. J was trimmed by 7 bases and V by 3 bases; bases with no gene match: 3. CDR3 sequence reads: CASSLTSGGWNEQFF. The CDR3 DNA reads TGTGCCAGCAGCTTGACTAGCGGGGGGTGGAATGAGCAGTTCTTC.

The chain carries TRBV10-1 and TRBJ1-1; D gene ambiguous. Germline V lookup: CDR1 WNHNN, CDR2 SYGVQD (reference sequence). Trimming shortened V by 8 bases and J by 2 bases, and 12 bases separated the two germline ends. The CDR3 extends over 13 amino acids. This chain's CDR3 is CASRVTLNTEAFF. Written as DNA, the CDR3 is TGCGCCAGCCGGGTTACCCTAAACACTGAAGCTTTCTTT.

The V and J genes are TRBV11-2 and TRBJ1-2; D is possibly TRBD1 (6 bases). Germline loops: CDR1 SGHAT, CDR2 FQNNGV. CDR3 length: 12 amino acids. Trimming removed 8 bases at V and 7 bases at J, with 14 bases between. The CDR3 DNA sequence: TGTGCCAGCCGCGGACAGTCCCGTGGCTACACCTTC. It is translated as CASRGQSRGYTF.

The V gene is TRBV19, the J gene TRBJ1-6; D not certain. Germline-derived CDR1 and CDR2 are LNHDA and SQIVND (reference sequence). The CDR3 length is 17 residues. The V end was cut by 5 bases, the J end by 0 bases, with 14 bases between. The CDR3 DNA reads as TGTGCCAGTAGTTCCGATCAACGGGGCTCCTATAATTCACCCCTCCACTTT. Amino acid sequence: CASSSDQRGSYNSPLHF.

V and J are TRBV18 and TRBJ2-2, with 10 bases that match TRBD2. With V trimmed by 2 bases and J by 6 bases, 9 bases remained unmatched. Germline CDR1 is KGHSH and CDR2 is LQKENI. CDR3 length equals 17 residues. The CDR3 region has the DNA TGTGCCAGCTCACCATTAGCGGGGGGCCCCCTGGCCGGGGAGCTGTTTTTT. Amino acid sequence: CASSPLAGGPLAGELFF.

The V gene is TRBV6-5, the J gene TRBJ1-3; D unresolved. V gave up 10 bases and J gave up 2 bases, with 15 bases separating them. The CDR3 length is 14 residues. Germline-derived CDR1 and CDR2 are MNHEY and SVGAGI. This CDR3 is CATEDGETGNTIYF. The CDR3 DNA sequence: TGTGCCACCGAAGACGGGGAAACTGGAAACACCATATATTTT.

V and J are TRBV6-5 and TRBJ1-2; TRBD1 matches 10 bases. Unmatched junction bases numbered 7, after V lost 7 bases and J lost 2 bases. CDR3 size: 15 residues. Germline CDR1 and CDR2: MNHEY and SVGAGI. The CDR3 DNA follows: TGTGCCAGCAAGAGACAGGGGGCCTCAAACTATGGCTACACCTTC. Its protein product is CASKRQGASNYGYTF.

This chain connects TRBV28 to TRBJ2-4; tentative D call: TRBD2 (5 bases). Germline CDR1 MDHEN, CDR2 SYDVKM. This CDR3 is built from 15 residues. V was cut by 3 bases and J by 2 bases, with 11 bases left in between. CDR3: CASSFSGNPKNIQYF. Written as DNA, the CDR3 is TGTGCCAGCAGTTTTTCGGGGAACCCCAAAAACATTCAGTACTTC.

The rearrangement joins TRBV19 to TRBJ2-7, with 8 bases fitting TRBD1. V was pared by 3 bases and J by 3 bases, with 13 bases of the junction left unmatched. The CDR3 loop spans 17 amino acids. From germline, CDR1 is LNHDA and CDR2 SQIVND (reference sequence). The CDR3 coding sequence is TGTGCCAGTAGTATTGGAGGCAGGGGGCGTTGCGGCTACGAGCAGTACGTC. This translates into CASSIGGRGRCGYEQYV.

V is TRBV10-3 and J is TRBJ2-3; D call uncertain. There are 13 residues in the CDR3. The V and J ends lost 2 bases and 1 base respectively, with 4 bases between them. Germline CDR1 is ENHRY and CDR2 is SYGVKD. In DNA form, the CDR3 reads TGTGCCATCAGTGAGGCGGGCACAGATACGCAGTATTTT. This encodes CAISEAGTDTQYF.